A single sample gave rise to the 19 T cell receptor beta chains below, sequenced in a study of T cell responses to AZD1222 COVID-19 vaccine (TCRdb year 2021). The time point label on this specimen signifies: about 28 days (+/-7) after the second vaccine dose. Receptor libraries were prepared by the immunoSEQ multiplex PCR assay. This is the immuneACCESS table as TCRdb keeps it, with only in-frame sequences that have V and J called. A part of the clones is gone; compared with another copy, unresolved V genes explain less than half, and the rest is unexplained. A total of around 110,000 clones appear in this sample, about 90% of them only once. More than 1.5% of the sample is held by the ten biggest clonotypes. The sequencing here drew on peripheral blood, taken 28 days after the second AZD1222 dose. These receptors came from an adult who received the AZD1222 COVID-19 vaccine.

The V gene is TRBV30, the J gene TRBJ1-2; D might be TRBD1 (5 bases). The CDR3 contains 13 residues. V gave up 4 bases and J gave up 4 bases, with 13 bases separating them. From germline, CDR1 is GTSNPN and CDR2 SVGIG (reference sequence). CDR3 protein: CAWTRQSFYGYTF. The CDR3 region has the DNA TGTGCCTGGACCCGACAGTCCTTCTATGGCTACACCTTC. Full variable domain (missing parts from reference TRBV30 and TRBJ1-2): SQTIHQWPATLVQPVGSPLSLECTVEGTSNPNLYWYRQAAGRGLQLLFYSVGIGQISSEVPQNLSASRPQDRQFILSSKKLLLSDSGFYLCAWTRQSFYGYTFGSGTRLTVV.

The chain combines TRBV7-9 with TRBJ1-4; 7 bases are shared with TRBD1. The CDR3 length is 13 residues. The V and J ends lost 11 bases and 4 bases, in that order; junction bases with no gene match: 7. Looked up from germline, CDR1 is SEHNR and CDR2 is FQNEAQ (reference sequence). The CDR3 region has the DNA TGTGCCGGTCGGAGGGACAGTAATGAAAAACTGTTTTTT. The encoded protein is CAGRRDSNEKLFF.

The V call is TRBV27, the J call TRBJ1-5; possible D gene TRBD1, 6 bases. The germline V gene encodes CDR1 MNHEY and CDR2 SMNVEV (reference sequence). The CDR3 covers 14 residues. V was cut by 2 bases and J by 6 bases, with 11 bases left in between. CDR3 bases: TGTGCCAGCAGTTTAGAGAGGGGGGGTCAGCCCCAGCATTTT. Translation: CASSLERGGQPQHF.

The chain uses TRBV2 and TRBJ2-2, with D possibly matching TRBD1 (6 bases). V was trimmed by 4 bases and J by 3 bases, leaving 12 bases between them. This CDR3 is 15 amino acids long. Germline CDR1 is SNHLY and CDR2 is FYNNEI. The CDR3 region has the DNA TGTGCCAGCAGTGCCTGGACAGCCTACACCGGGGAGCTGTTTTTT. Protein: CASSAWTAYTGELFF.

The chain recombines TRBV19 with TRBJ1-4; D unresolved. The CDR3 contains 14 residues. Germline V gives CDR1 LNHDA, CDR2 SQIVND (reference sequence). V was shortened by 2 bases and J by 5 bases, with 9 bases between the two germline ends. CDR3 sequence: CASSITWENEKLFF. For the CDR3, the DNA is TGTGCCAGTAGTATAACGTGGGAAAATGAAAAACTGTTTTTT.

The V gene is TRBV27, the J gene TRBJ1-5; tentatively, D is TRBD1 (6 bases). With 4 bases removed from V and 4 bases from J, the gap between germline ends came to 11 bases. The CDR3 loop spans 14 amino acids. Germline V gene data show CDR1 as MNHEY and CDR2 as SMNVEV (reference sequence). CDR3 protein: CASSSGDVNQPQHF. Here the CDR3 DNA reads TGTGCCAGCAGTTCAGGGGACGTTAATCAGCCCCAGCATTTT.

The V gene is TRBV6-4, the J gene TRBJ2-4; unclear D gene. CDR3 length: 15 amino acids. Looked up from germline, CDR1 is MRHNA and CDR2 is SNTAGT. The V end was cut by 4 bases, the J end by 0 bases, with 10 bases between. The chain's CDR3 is CASSAEDGAKNIQYF. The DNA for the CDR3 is TGTGCCAGCAGTGCCGAGGACGGAGCCAAAAACATTCAGTACTTC.

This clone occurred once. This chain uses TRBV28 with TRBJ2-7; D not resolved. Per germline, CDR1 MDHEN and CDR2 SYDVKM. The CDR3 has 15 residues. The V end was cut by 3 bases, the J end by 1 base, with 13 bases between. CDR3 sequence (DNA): TGTGCCAGCAGTTTTAAAAGGAGCCGTTCCTACGAGCAGTACTTC. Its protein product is CASSFKRSRSYEQYF.

CDR3: CASSQRQGVGGANVLTF. The CDR3 bases are TGCGCCAGCAGCCAGCGACAGGGGGTCGGTGGGGCCAACGTCCTGACTTTC. The chain has TRBV4-1 and TRBJ2-6, with TRBD1 matching over 9 bases. Trimming cost V 3 bases and J 3 bases; bases outside gene matches: 6. Germline V gene lookup returns CDR1 MGHRA and CDR2 YSYEKL. This CDR3 comprises 17 residues.

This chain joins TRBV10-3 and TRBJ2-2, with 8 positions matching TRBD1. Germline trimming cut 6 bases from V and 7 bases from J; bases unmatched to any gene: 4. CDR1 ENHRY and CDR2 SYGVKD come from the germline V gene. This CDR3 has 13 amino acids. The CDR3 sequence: CAIRKQGDGELFF. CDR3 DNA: TGTGCCATCAGGAAACAGGGGGACGGGGAGCTGTTTTTT.

CDR3 in amino acids: CASGRDRGLADTQYF. CDR3 coding DNA: TGTGCTAGTGGTCGGGACAGGGGGTTGGCAGATACGCAGTATTTT. The rearrangement uses TRBV12-5 and TRBJ2-3, with 11 bases identical to TRBD1. Trimming cost V 5 bases and J 4 bases; bases outside gene matches: 5. The CDR3 sequence is 15 residues long. Germline V gives CDR1 LGHNT, CDR2 FRNRAP. Based on the CDR3 plus reference TRBV12-5 and TRBJ2-3, the full variable domain is DARVTQTPRHKVTEMGQEVTMRCQPILGHNTVFWYRQTMMQGLELLAYFRNRAPLDDSGMPKDRFSAEMPDATLATLKIQPSEPRDSAVYFCASGRDRGLADTQYFGPGTRLTVL.

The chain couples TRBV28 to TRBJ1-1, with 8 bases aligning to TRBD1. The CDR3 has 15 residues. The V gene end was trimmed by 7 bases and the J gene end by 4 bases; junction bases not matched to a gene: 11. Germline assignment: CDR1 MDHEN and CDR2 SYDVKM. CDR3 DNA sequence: TGTGCCAGCACCTTATCTATACAGGGGGTCACTGAAGCTTTCTTT. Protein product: CASTLSIQGVTEAFF.

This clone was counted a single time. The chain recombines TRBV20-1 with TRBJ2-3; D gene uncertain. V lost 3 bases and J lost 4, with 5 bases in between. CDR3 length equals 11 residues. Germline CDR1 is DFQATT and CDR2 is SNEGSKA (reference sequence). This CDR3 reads CSARVADTQYF. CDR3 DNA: TGCAGTGCTAGGGTCGCAGATACGCAGTATTTT.

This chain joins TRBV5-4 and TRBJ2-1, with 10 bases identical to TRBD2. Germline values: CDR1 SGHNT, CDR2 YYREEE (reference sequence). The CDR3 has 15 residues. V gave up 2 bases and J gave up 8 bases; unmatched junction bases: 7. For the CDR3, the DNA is TGTGCCAGCAGCTTAGGGGCTAGCGGGAGCGATGAGCAGTTCTTC. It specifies CASSLGASGSDEQFF.

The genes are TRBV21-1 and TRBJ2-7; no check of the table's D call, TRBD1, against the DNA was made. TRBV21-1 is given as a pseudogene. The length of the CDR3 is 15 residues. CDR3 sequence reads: CASSNSGTGTYEQYF. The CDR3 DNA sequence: TGTGCCAGCAGCAACTCCGGGACAGGGACCTACGAGCAGTACTTC.

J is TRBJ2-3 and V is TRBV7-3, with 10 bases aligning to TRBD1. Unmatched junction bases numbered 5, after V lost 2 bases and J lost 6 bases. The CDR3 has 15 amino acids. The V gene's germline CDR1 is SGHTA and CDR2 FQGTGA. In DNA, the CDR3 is TGTGCCAGCAGCTTATCGCGGGACAGGGGTGATACGCAGTATTTT. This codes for CASSLSRDRGDTQYF.

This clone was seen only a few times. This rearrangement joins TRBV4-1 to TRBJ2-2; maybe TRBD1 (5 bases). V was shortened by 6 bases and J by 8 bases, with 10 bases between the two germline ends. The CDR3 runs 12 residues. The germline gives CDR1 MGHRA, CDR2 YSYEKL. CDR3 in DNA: TGCGCCAGCAGTCCAGGGTCTGGGGAGCTGTTTTTT. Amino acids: CASSPGSGELFF.

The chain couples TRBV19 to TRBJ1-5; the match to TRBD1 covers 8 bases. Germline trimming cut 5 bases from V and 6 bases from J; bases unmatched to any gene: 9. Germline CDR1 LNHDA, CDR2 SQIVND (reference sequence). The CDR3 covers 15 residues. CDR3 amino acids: CASSPERRGLQPQHF. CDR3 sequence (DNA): TGTGCCAGTAGTCCCGAGCGCAGGGGGCTTCAGCCCCAGCATTTT.

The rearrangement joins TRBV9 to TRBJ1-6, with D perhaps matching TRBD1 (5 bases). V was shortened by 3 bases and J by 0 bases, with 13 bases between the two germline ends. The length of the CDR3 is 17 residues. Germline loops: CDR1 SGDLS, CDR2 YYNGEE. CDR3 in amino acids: CASSEGRRSSYNSPLHF. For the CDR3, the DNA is TGTGCCAGCAGCGAGGGACGGAGAAGCTCCTATAATTCACCCCTCCACTTT.